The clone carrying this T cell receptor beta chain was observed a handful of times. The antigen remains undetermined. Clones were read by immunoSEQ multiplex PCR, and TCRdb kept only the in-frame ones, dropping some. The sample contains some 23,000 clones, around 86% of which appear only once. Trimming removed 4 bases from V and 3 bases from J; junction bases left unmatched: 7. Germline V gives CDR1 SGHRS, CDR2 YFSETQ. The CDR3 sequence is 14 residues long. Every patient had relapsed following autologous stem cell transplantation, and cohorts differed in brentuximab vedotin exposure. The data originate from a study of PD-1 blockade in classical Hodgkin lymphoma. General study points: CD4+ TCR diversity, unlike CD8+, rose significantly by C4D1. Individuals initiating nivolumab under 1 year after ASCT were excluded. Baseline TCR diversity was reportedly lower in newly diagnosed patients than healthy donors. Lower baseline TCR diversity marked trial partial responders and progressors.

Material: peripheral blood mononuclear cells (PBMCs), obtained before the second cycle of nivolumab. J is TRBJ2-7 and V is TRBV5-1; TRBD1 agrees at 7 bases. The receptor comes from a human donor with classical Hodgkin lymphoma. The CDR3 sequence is CASSPRQGGYEQYF. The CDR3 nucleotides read TGCGCCAGCAGCCCTAGACAGGGTGGCTACGAGCAGTACTTC.